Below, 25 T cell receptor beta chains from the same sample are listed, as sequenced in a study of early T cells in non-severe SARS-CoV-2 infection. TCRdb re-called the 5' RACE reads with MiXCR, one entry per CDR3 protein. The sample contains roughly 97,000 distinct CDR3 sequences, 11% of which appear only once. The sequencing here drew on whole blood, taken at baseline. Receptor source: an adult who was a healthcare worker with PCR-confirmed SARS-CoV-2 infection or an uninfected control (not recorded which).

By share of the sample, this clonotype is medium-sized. The CDR3 nucleotides are TGCAGCACGAGGACAGGCGGGGAGCTGTTTTTT. This codes for CSTRTGGELFF. V gene TRBV29-1 combines with J gene TRBJ2-2; 7 nucleotides line up with TRBD1. Germline trimming cut 8 bases from V and 7 bases from J; bases unmatched to any gene: 4. The CDR3 runs to 11 residues. Germline V gene data show CDR1 as SQVTM and CDR2 as ANQGSEA.

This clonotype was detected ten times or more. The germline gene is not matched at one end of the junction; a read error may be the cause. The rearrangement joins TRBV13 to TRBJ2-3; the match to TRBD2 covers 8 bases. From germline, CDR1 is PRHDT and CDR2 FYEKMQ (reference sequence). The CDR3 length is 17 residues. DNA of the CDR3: TGTGCCAGCAGCTTTCTGCAGCGGGAGAGTAGCACAGATACGCAGTACTTT. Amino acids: CASSFLQRESSTDTQYF.

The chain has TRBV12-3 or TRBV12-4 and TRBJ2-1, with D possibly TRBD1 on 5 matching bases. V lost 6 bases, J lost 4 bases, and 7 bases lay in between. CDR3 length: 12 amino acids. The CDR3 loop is CASRRQYNEQFF. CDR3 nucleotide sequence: TGTGCCAGCAGGCGACAGTACAATGAGCAGTTCTTC.

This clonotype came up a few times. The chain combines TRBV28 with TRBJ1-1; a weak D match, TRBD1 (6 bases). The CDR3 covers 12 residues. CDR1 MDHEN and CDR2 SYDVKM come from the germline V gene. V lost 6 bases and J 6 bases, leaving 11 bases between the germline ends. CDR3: CASRLRGPEAFF. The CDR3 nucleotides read TGTGCCAGCAGGCTTCGGGGGCCTGAAGCTTTCTTT.

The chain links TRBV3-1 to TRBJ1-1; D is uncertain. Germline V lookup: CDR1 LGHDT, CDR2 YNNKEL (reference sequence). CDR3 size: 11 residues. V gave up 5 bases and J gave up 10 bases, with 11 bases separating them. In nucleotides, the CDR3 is TGTGCCAGCAGCGAATGGGGAGCAGCTTTCTTT. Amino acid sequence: CASSEWGAAFF.

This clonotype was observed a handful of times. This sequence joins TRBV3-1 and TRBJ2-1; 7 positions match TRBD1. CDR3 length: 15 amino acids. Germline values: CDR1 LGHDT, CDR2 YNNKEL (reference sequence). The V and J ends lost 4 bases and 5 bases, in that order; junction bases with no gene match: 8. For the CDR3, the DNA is TGTGCCAGCAGCCTCCACAGGGGTTCCCACAATGAGCAGTTCTTC. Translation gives CASSLHRGSHNEQFF.

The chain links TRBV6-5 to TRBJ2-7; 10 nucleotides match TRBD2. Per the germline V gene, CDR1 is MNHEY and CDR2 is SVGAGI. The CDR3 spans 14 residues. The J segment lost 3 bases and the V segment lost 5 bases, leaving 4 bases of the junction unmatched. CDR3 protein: CASSASSGSYEQYF. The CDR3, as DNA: TGTGCCAGCAGTGCATCTAGCGGGAGCTACGAGCAGTACTTC.

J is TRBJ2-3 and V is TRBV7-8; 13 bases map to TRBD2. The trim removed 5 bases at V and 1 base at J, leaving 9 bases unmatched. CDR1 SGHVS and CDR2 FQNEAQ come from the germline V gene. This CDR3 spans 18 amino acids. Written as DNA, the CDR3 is TGTGCCAGCAGCCTTAACCCGGGACTAGCGGGACGCACAGATACGCAGTATTTT. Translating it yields CASSLNPGLAGRTDTQYF.

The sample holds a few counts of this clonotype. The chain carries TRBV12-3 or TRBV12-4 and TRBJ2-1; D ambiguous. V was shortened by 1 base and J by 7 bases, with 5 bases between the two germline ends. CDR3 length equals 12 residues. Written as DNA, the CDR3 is TGTGCCAGCAGTTTAGTCAGGAATGAGCAGTTCTTC. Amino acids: CASSLVRNEQFF.

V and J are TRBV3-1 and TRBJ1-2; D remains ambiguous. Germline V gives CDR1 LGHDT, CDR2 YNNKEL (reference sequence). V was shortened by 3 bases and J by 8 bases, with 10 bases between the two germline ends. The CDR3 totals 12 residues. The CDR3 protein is CASSQRTGGYTF. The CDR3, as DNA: TGTGCCAGCAGCCAGCGCACGGGAGGCTACACCTTC.

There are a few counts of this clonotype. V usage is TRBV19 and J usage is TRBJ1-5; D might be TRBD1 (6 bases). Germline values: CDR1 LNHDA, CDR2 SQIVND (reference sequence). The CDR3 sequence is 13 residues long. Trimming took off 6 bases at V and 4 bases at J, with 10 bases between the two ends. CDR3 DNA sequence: TGTGCCAGTAGAACAGGGTTAAATCAGCCCCAGCATTTT. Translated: CASRTGLNQPQHF. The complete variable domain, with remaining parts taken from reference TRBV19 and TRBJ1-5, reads DGGITQSPKYLFRKEGQNVTLSCEQNLNHDAMYWYRQDPGQGLRLIYYSQIVNDFQKGDIAEGYSVSREKKESFPLTVTSAQKNPTAFYLCASRTGLNQPQHFGDGTRLSIL.

CDR3 sequence reads: CASSANPFGVGGVQETQYF. The CDR3 nucleotides read TGTGCCAGCAGCGCGAATCCTTTCGGGGTGGGAGGCGTACAAGAGACCCAGTACTTC. The V call is TRBV9, the J call TRBJ2-5; possibly TRBD2 for D (6 bases). The length of the CDR3 is 19 residues. The germline V gene encodes CDR1 SGDLS and CDR2 YYNGEE. The V end was cut by 3 bases, the J end by 2 bases, with 26 bases between.

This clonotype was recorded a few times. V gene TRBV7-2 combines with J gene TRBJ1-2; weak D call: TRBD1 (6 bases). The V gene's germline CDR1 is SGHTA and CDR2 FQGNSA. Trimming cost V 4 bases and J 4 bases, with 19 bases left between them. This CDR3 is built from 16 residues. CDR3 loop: CASSSGTLRGAYGYTF. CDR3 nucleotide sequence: TGTGCCAGCAGCTCCGGGACACTTCGAGGAGCCTATGGCTACACCTTC.

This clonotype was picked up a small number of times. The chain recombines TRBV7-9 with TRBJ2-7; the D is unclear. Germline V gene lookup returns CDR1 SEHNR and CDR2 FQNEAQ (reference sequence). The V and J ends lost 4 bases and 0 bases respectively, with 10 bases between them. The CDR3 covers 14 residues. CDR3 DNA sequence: TGTGCCAGCAGCTCCGCAACGAGCTCCTACGAGCAGTACTTC. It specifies CASSSATSSYEQYF.

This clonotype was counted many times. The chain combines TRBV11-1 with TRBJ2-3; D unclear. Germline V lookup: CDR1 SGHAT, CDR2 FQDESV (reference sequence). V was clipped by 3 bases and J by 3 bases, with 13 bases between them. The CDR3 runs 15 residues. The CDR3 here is CASSFNSIGTDTQYF. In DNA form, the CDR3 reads TGTGCCAGCAGCTTTAACTCGATAGGGACAGATACGCAGTATTTT.

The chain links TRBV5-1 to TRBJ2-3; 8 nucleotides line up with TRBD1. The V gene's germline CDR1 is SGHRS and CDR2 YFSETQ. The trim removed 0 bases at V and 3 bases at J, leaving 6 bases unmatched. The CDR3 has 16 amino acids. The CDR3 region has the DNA TGCGCCAGCAGCTTGGAGGGCAGGGGGCTAACAGATACGCAGTATTTT. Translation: CASSLEGRGLTDTQYF.

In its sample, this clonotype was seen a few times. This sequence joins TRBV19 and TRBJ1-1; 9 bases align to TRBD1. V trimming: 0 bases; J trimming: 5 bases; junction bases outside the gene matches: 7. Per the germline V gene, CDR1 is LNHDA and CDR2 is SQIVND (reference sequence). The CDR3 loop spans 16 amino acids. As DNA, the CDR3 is TGTGCCAGTAGTATAGATTTTACAGGGGGCAGGACTGAAGCTTTCTTT. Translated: CASSIDFTGGRTEAFF.

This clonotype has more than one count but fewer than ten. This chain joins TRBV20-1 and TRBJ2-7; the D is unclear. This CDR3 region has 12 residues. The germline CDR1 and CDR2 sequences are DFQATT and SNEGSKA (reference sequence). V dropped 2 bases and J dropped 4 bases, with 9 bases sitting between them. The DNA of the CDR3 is TGCAGTGCTAGACCCCCTCAATACGAGCAGTACTTC. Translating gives CSARPPQYEQYF.

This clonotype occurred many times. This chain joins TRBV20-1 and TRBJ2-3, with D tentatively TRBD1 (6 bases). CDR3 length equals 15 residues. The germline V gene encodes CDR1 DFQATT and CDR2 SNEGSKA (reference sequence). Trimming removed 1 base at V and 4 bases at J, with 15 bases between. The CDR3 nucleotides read TGCAGTGCTAGAGCTCCTTCAGGGGTGGCAGATACGCAGTATTTT. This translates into CSARAPSGVADTQYF.

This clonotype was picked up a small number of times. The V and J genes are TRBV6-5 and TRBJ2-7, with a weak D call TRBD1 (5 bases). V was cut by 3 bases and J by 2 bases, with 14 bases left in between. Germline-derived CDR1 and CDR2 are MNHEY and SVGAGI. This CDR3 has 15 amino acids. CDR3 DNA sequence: TGTGCCAGCAGTTATGGGCTGGGGCCGGCCTACGAGCAGTACTTC. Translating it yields CASSYGLGPAYEQYF.

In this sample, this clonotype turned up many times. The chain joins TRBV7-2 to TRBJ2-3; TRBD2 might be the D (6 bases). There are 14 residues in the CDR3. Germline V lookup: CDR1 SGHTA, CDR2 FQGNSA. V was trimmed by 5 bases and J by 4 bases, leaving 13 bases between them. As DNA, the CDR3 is TGTGCCAGCAGCCCAGAGGCGGGGCCAGATACGCAGTATTTT. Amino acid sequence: CASSPEAGPDTQYF. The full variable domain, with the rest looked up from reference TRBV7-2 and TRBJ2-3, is GAGVSQSPSNKVTEKGKDVELRCDPISGHTALYWYRQSLGQGLEFLIYFQGNSAPDKSGLPSDRFSAERTGGSVSTLTIQRTQQEDSAVYLCASSPEAGPDTQYFGPGTRLTVL.

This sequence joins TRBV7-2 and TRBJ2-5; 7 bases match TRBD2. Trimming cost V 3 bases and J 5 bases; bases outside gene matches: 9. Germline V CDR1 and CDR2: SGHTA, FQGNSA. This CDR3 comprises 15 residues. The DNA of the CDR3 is TGTGCCAGCAGCTTTCGCGCGGGAGAGCGCGAGACCCAGTACTTC. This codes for CASSFRAGERETQYF.

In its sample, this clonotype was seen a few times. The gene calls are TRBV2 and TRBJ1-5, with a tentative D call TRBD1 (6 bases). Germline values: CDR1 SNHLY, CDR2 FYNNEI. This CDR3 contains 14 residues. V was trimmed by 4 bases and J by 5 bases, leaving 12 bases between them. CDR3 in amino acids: CASSVAGADQPQHF. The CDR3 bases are TGTGCCAGCAGTGTAGCAGGGGCTGATCAGCCCCAGCATTTT.

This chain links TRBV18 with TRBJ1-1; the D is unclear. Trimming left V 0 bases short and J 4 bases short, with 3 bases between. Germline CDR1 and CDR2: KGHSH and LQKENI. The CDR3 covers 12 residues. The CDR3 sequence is CASSPPSTEAFF. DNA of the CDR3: TGTGCCAGCTCACCACCGTCCACTGAAGCTTTCTTT.

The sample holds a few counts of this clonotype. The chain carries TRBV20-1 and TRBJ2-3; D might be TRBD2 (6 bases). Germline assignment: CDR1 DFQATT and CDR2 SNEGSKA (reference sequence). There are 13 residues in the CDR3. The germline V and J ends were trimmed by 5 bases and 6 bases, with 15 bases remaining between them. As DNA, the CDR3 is TGCAGTGCTTATAGCACGGAGGGTGATACGCAGTATTTT. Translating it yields CSAYSTEGDTQYF.